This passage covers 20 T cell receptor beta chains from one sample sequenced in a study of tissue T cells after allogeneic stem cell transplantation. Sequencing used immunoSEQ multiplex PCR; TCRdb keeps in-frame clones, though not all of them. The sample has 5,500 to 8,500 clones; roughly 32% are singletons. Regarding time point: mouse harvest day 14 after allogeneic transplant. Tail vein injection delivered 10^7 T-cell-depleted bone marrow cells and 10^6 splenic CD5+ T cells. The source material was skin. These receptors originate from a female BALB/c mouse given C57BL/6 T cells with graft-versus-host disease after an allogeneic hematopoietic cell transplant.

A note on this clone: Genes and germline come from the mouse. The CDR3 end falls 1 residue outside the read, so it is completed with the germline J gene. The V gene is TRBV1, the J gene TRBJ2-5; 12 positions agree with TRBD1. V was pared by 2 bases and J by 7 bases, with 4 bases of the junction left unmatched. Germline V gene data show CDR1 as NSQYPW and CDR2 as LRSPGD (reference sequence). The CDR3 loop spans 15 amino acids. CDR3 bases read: TGCACCTGCAGTGCAAGGGACAGGGGGCCGAACACCCAGTAC. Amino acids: CTCSARDRGPNTQY. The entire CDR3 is CTCSARDRGPNTQYF.

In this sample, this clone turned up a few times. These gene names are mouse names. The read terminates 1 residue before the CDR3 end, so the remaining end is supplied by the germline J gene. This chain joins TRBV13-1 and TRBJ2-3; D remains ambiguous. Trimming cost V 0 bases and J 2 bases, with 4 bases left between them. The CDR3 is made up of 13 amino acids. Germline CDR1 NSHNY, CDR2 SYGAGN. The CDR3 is CASSDAHAETLYF. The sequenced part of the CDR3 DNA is TGTGCCAGCAGTGATGCTCATGCAGAAACGCTGTAT.

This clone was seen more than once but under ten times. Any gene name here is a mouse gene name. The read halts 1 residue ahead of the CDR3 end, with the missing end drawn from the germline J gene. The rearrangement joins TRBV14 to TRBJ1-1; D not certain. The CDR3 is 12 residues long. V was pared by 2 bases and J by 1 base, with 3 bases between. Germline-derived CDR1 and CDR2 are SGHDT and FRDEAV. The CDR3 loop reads CASSLGNTEVFF. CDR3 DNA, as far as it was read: TGTGCCAGCAGTTTAGGGAACACAGAAGTCTTC. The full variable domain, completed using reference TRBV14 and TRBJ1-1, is EAGVTQSPRYAVLQEGQAVSFWCDPISGHDTLYWYQQPRDQGPQLLVYFRDEAVIDNSQLPSDRFSAVRPKGTNSTLKIQSAKQGDTATYLCASSLGNTEVFFGKGTRLTVV.

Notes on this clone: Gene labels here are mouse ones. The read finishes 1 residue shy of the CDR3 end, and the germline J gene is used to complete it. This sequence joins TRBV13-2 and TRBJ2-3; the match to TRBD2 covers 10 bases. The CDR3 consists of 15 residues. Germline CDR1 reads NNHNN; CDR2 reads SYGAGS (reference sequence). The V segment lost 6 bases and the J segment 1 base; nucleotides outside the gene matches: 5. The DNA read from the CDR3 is TGTGCCAGCGACTGGGGGGGGCGCGGTGCAGAAACGCTGTAT. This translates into CASDWGGRGAETLY. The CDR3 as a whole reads CASDWGGRGAETLYF.

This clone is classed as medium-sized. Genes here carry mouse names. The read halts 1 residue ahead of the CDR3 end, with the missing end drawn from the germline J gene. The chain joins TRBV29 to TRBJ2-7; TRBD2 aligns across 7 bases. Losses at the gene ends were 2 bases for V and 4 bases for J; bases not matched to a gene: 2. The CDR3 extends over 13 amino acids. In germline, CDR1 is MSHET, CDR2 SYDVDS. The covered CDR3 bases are TGTGCTAGCAGTTTAGCGGGGGGGTATGAACAGTAC. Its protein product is CASSLAGGYEQY. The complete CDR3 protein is CASSLAGGYEQYF.

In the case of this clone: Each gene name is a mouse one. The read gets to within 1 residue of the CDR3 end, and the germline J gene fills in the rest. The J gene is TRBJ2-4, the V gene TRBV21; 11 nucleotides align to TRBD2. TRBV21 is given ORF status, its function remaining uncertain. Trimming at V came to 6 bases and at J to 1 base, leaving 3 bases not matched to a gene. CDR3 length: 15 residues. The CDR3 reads CASSGLGGCQNTLYF. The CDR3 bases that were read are TGTGCTAGCAGCGGACTGGGGGGTTGTCAAAACACCTTGTAC.

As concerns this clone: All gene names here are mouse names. Incomplete CDR3 DNA: TGTGCCAGCAGCTTAGTAGGCCAGGCTCCGCTT. It specifies CASSLVGQAPL. The complete CDR3 sequence is CASSLVGQAPLF. The chain joins TRBV3 to TRBJ1-5; D not certain. The missing CDR3 end, 1 residue past where the read stops, is filled in from the germline J gene. V shed 1 base and J shed 6 bases, with 4 bases lying between them. CDR1 SNHLY and CDR2 FYNGKV come from the germline V gene (reference sequence). The CDR3 has 12 residues.

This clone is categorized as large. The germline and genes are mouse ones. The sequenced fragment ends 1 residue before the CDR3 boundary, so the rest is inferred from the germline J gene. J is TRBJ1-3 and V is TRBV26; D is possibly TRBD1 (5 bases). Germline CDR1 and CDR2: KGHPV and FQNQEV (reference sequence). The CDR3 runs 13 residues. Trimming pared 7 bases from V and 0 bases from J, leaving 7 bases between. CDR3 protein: CASKTVSGNTLYF. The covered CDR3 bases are TGTGCCAGCAAGACAGTTTCTGGAAATACGCTCTAT.

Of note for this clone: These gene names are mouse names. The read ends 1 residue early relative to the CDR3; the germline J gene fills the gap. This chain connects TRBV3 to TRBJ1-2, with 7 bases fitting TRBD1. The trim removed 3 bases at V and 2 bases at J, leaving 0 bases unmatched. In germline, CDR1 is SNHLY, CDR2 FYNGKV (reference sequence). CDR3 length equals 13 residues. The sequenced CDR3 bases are TGTGCCAGCAGCTTGACAGGGAACTCCGACTACACC. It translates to CASSLTGNSDYT. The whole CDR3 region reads CASSLTGNSDYTF.

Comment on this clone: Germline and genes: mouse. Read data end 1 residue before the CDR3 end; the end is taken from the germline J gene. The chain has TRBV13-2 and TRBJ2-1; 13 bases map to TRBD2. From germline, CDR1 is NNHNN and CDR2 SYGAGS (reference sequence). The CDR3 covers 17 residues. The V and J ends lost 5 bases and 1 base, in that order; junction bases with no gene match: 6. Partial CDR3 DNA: TGTGCCAGCGGGAGGGGGACTGGGGGGGTGAACTATGCTGAGCAGTTC. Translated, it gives CASGRGTGGVNYAEQF. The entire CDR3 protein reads CASGRGTGGVNYAEQFF.

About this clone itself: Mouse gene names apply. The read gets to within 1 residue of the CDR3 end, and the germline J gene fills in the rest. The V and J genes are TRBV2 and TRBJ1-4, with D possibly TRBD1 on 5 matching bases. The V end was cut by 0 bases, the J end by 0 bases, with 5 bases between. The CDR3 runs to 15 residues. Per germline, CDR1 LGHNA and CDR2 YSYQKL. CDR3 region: CASSQDRVSNERLFF. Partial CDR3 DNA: TGTGCCAGCAGCCAAGACAGGGTTTCCAACGAAAGATTATTT.

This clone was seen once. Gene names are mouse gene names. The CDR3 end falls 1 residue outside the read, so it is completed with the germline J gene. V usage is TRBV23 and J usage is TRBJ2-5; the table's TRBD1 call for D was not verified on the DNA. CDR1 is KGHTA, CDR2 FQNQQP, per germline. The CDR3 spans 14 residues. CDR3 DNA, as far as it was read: TGCTCCAGCAGTCCCAGGGTTAACCAAGACACCCAGTAC. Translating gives CSSSPRVNQDTQY. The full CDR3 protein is CSSSPRVNQDTQYF.

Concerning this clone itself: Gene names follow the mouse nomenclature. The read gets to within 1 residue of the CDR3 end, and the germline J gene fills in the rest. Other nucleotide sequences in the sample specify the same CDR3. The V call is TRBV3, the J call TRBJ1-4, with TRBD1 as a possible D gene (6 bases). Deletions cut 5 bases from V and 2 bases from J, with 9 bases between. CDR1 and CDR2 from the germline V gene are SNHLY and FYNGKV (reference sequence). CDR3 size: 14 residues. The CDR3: CASSPGQSNERLFF. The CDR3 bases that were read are TGTGCCAGCAGCCCGGGACAATCCAACGAAAGATTATTT.

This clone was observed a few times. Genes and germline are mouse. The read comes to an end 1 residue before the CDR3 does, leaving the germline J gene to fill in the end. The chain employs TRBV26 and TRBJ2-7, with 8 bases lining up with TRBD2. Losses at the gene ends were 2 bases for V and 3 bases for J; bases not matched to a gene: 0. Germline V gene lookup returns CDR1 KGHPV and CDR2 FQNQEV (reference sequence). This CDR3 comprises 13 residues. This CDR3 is CASSLLGGYEQYF. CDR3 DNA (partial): TGTGCCAGCAGTCTGCTGGGGGGCTATGAACAGTAC.

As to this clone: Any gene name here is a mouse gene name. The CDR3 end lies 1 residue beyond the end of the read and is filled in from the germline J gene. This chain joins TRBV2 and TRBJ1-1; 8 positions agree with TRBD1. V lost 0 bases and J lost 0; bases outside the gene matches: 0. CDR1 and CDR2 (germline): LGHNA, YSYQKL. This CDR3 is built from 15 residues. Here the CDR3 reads CASSQDRGQNTEVFF. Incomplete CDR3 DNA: TGTGCCAGCAGCCAAGACAGGGGGCAGAACACAGAAGTCTTC. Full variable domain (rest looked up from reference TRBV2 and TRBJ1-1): DPKIIQKPKYLVAVTGSEKILICEQYLGHNAMYWYRQSAKKPLEFMFSYSYQKLMDNQTASSRFQPQSSKKNHLDLQITALKPDDSATYFCASSQDRGQNTEVFFGKGTRLTVV.

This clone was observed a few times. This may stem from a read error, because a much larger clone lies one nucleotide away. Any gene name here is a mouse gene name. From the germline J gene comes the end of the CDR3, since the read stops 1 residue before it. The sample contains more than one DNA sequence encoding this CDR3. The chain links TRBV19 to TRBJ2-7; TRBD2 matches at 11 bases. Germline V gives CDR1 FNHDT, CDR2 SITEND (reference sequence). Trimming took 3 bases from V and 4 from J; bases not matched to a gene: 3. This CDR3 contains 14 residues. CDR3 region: CASSTGTGGYEQYF. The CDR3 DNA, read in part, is TGTGCCAGCAGTACCGGGACTGGGGGTTATGAACAGTAC.

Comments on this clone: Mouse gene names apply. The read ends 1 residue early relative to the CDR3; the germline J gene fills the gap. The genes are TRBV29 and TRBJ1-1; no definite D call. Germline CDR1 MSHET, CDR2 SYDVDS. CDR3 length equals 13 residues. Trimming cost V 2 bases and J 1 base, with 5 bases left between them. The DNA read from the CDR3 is TGTGCTAGCAGTTTAGAGGGAAACACAGAAGTCTTC. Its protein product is CASSLEGNTEVF. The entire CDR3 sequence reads CASSLEGNTEVFF.

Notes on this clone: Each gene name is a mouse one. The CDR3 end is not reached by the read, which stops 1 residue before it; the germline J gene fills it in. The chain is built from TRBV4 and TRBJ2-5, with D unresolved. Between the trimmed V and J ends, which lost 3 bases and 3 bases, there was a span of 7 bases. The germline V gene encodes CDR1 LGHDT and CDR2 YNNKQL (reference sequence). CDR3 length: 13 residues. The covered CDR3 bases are TGTGCCAGCAGCTATAGACATCAAGACACCCAGTAC. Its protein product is CASSYRHQDTQY. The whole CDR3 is CASSYRHQDTQYF. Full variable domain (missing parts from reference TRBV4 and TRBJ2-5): ETAVFQTPNYHVTQVGNEVSFNCKQTLGHDTMYWYKQDSKKLLKIMFSYNNKQLIVNETVPRRFSPQSSDKAHLNLRIKSVEPEDSAVYLCASSYRHQDTQYFGPGTRLLVL.

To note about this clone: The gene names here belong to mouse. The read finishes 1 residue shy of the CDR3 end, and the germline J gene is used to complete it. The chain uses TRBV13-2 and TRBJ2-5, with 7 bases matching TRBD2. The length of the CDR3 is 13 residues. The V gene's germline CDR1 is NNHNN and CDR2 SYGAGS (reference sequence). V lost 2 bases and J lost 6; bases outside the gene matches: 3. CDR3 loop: CASGDWGRDTQYF. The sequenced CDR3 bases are TGTGCCAGCGGTGACTGGGGGAGGGACACCCAGTAC.

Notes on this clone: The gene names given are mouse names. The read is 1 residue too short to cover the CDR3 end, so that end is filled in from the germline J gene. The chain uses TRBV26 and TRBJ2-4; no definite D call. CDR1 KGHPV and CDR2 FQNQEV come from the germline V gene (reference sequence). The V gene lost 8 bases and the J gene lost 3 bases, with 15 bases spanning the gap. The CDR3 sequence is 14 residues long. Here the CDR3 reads CASGPMTGQNTLYF. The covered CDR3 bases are TGTGCCAGCGGCCCCATGACGGGGCAAAACACCTTGTAC.